The 25 T cell receptor beta chains below were found in one sample sequenced in a study of a mutant IDH1 vaccine in newly diagnosed glioma. Their antigens are not known. Clones were sequenced by immunoSEQ multiplex PCR, and TCRdb holds only the in-frame ones, with some missing. The repertoire includes fewer than 15,000 clones, around 80% of them detected once, and roughly 3.9% sits in the top ten. Noted time point: week 47, end of study. Each dose of the vaccine consisted of 300 ug of mutant IDH1 20-mer peptide, with topical imiquimod. Sequencing was performed on PBMCs, taken from a glioma patient whose treatment included an IDH1 peptide vaccine. The receptor set was obtained from a woman in her thirties or forties with glioma.

The CDR3 reads CASSPRDRAPEKLFF. As DNA, the CDR3 is TGCGCCAGCAGCCCTCGGGACAGGGCGCCCGAAAAACTGTTTTTT. The chain combines TRBV4-3 with TRBJ1-4; 9 nucleotides align to TRBD1. The V gene end was trimmed by 4 bases and the J gene end by 8 bases; junction bases not matched to a gene: 8. From germline, CDR1 is LGHNA and CDR2 YSLEER. This CDR3 is built from 15 residues.

This clone showed up just a few times. The chain combines TRBV7-3 with TRBJ2-3, with D possibly being TRBD2 (5 bases). Germline V gives CDR1 SGHTA, CDR2 FQGTGA. The CDR3 has 14 residues. V was clipped by 1 base and J by 2 bases, with 7 bases between them. The CDR3 DNA follows: TGTGCCAGCAGCTTAATCGGGGACACAGATACGCAGTATTTT. Amino acids: CASSLIGDTDTQYF.

The chain combines TRBV18 with TRBJ1-1; possible D gene TRBD1, 6 bases. The V and J ends lost 3 bases and 5 bases respectively, with 13 bases between them. This CDR3 has 14 amino acids. Germline CDR1 and CDR2: KGHSH and LQKENI. CDR3 coding DNA: TGTGCCAGCTCACCGAGACAGGCCCGGACTGAAGCTTTCTTT. Amino acids: CASSPRQARTEAFF. Combining the CDR3 with reference TRBV18 and TRBJ1-1 gives the whole variable domain NAGVMQNPRHLVRRRGQEARLRCSPMKGHSHVYWYRQLPEEGLKFMVYLQKENIIDESGMPKERFSAEFPKEGPSILRIQQVVRGDSAAYFCASSPRQARTEAFFGQGTRLTVV.

This clone was counted between two and nine times. V usage is TRBV6-5 and J usage is TRBJ2-7; D call uncertain. Germline V gives CDR1 MNHEY, CDR2 SVGAGI. V shed 0 bases and J shed 0 bases, with 12 bases lying between them. The CDR3 length is 16 residues. The CDR3 nucleotides read TGTGCCAGCAGTTACTCCAGGATAAGGAGCTCCTACGAGCAGTACTTC. Its protein is CASSYSRIRSSYEQYF.

The V gene is TRBV4-2, the J gene TRBJ1-3; D might be TRBD1 (5 bases). Trimming left V 4 bases short and J 2 bases short, with 15 bases between. Germline lookup yields CDR1 LGHNA and CDR2 YNFKEQ. The CDR3 covers 16 residues. In DNA form, the CDR3 reads TGTGCCAGCAGCCCGCTTTCGGGGGGGGCTGGAAACACCATATATTTT. This codes for CASSPLSGGAGNTIYF.

The gene calls are TRBV29-1 and TRBJ2-1; D is unclear. The CDR3 is made up of 13 amino acids. CDR1 SQVTM and CDR2 ANQGSEA come from the germline V gene. V lost 6 bases to trimming and J lost 0 bases, with 9 bases between them. In nucleotides, the CDR3 is TGCAGCGTCCAGATTAGCTCCTACAATGAGCAGTTCTTC. Its protein is CSVQISSYNEQFF.

The chain uses TRBV10-3 and TRBJ2-5; 12 bases map to TRBD2. CDR1 ENHRY and CDR2 SYGVKD come from the germline V gene. The CDR3 has 17 amino acids. V was clipped by 10 bases and J by 0 bases; unmatched bases: 12. The DNA for the CDR3 is TGTGCCACGAGGTCACTAGCGGGGGGTACGGACCAAGAGACCCAGTACTTC. Amino acid sequence: CATRSLAGGTDQETQYF.

This sequence joins TRBV10-3 and TRBJ2-5; unclear D gene. The germline V gene encodes CDR1 ENHRY and CDR2 SYGVKD. Trimming pared 4 bases from V and 4 bases from J, leaving 7 bases between. This CDR3 contains 12 residues. The CDR3 bases are TGTGCCATCAGTGCCCTCGGAGAGACCCAGTACTTC. Translated: CAISALGETQYF.

A remark on this clone: The junction departs from the called germline gene at one end, perhaps through a read error. J is TRBJ1-2 and V is TRBV20-1; D possibly corresponds to TRBD1 (6 bases). Germline CDR1 reads DFQATT; CDR2 reads SNEGSKA (reference sequence). The CDR3 is 10 amino acids. The CDR3 region is CSANGGQAPF. CDR3 sequence (DNA): TGCAGTGCTAATGGGGGACAAGCTCCCTTC.

V gene TRBV28 combines with J gene TRBJ2-6; tentatively, D is TRBD1 (5 bases). Germline V CDR1 and CDR2: MDHEN, SYDVKM. The CDR3 is 17 amino acids. Deletions cut 7 bases from V and 0 bases from J, with 16 bases between. Here the CDR3 reads CASTISGSYSGANVLTF. The DNA for the CDR3 is TGTGCCAGCACCATCTCAGGGTCTTACTCTGGGGCCAACGTCCTGACTTTC.

J is TRBJ2-1 and V is TRBV13; D is possibly TRBD2 (6 bases). V shed 5 bases and J shed 2 bases, with 13 bases lying between them. The CDR3 runs to 15 residues. Per the germline V gene, CDR1 is PRHDT and CDR2 is FYEKMQ (reference sequence). The CDR3 DNA reads as TGTGCCAGCAGCGACCCGGGACTGCCCTACAATGAGCAGTTCTTC. It translates to CASSDPGLPYNEQFF.

DNA for the CDR3: TGCAGCGTTGACCCACCTGGCGGGGGTATCTATGGCTACACCTTC. This codes for CSVDPPGGGIYGYTF. This chain links TRBV29-1 with TRBJ1-2, with D possibly TRBD1 on 5 matching bases. From germline, CDR1 is SQVTM and CDR2 ANQGSEA. The CDR3 is 15 amino acids. V dropped 3 bases and J dropped 4 bases, with 18 bases sitting between them.

This clone was counted once. This chain joins TRBV19 and TRBJ1-5, with D hard to call. This CDR3 has 15 residues. The ends were cut back, 5 bases at V and 4 bases at J, with 15 bases in the middle. Germline lookup yields CDR1 LNHDA and CDR2 SQIVND (reference sequence). The CDR3 sequence is CASSPQVRGNQPQHF. The CDR3 DNA sequence: TGTGCCAGTAGTCCTCAGGTCCGGGGTAATCAGCCCCAGCATTTT. Supplemented by reference TRBV19 and TRBJ1-5, the full variable domain reads DGGITQSPKYLFRKEGQNVTLSCEQNLNHDAMYWYRQDPGQGLRLIYYSQIVNDFQKGDIAEGYSVSREKKESFPLTVTSAQKNPTAFYLCASSPQVRGNQPQHFGDGTRLSIL.

There are a few counts of this clone. The chain combines TRBV5-4 with TRBJ2-7; perhaps TRBD1 as D (6 bases). Germline CDR1 reads SGHNT; CDR2 reads YYREEE (reference sequence). The CDR3 sequence is 13 residues long. V dropped 3 bases and J dropped 7 bases, with 14 bases sitting between them. The CDR3 coding sequence is TGTGCCAGCAGCTCTACAGGGATTGGGGAGCAGTACTTC. Its protein is CASSSTGIGEQYF.

V is TRBV6-5 and J is TRBJ1-1; a weak D match, TRBD1 (5 bases). Deletions cut 6 bases from V and 4 bases from J, with 15 bases between. CDR1 is MNHEY and CDR2 is SVGAGI in the germline V gene. This CDR3 has 14 residues. Written as DNA, the CDR3 is TGTGCCAGCAGCCTCTCCCCGGGGGGCACTGAAGCTTTCTTT. Translation gives CASSLSPGGTEAFF.

V is TRBV5-1 and J is TRBJ2-7; D is unresolved. Germline-derived CDR1 and CDR2 are SGHRS and YFSETQ. V lost 4 bases and J lost 2, with 10 bases in between. CDR3 length equals 13 residues. This chain's CDR3 is CASSITPTYEQYF. The CDR3 bases are TGCGCCAGCAGCATAACTCCAACCTACGAGCAGTACTTC.

J is TRBJ1-2 and V is TRBV4-1, with D unresolved. Trimming stripped 0 bases from V and 5 bases from J, with 4 bases between. Germline CDR1 reads MGHRA; CDR2 reads YSYEKL. This CDR3 spans 12 amino acids. The CDR3 reads CASSQDRYGYTF. CDR3 coding DNA: TGCGCCAGCAGCCAAGATCGGTATGGCTACACCTTC.

V gene TRBV4-3 combines with J gene TRBJ2-6; no definite D call. The V gene's germline CDR1 is LGHNA and CDR2 YSLEER. The CDR3 is 16 residues long. Trimming stripped 0 bases from V and 0 bases from J, with 6 bases between. The CDR3 loop is CASSQDGSSGANVLTF. CDR3 coding DNA: TGCGCCAGCAGCCAAGATGGCAGCTCTGGGGCCAACGTCCTGACTTTC.

The chain joins TRBV7-3 to TRBJ2-1; TRBD2 matches 8 bases. J lost 2 bases, V lost 3 bases, and 0 bases had no gene match. The CDR3 is made up of 14 amino acids. CDR1 is SGHTA and CDR2 is FQGTGA in the germline V gene. Here the CDR3 reads CASSFSGAYNEQFF. CDR3 in DNA: TGTGCCAGCAGCTTTAGCGGGGCCTACAATGAGCAGTTCTTC.

The chain links TRBV5-6 to TRBJ2-3; 7 nucleotides match TRBD2. J gave up 4 bases and V 2 bases, and 16 bases lay outside the gene matches. The CDR3 is 18 residues long. CDR1 and CDR2 (germline): SGHDT, YYEEEE. The CDR3, as DNA: TGTGCCAGCAGCTTTAAAGCCCAACTGGGAGGGGCCCCAGATACGCAGTATTTT. Amino acids: CASSFKAQLGGAPDTQYF. Full variable domain (remainder filled in from reference TRBV5-6 and TRBJ2-3): DAGVTQSPTHLIKTRGQQVTLRCSPKSGHDTVSWYQQALGQGPQFIFQYYEEEERQRGNFPDRFSGHQFPNYSSELNVNALLLGDSALYLCASSFKAQLGGAPDTQYFGPGTRLTVL.

This clone occurred a few times. The chain joins TRBV28 to TRBJ2-5; D might be TRBD2 (5 bases). CDR1 MDHEN and CDR2 SYDVKM come from the germline V gene. This CDR3 comprises 15 residues. V was clipped by 8 bases and J by 7 bases, with 23 bases between them. This chain's CDR3 is CASGMGLASRGTQYF. The CDR3 region has the DNA TGTGCCAGCGGGATGGGTCTCGCCTCCCGGGGGACCCAGTACTTC. The whole variable domain, filled in from reference TRBV28 and TRBJ2-5, reads DVKVTQSSRYLVKRTGEKVFLECVQDMDHENMFWYRQDPGLGLRLIYFSYDVKMKEKGDIPEGYSVSREKKERFSLILESASTNQTSMYLCASGMGLASRGTQYFGPGTRLLVL.

This chain connects TRBV7-9 to TRBJ2-7; no definite D call. The V gene's germline CDR1 is SEHNR and CDR2 FQNEAQ (reference sequence). V was pared by 3 bases and J by 7 bases, with 7 bases between. The CDR3 length is 11 residues. CDR3 bases: TGTGCCAGCAGCTTTGGAGCGGAGCAGTACTTC. It translates to CASSFGAEQYF.

V usage is TRBV27 and J usage is TRBJ1-5, with D perhaps TRBD1 (5 bases). Trimming stripped 3 bases from V and 11 bases from J, with 14 bases between. The germline V gene has CDR1 MNHEY and CDR2 SMNVEV (reference sequence). This CDR3 has 13 amino acids. The CDR3 DNA follows: TGTGCCAGCAGTTTGGGGCGGGGGAGGTCCCAGCATTTT. It encodes CASSLGRGRSQHF.

V and J are TRBV7-9 and TRBJ1-2; D unresolved. V lost 2 bases and J lost 4, with 11 bases in between. The CDR3 spans 14 residues. In germline, CDR1 is SEHNR, CDR2 FQNEAQ (reference sequence). The CDR3 DNA follows: TGTGCCAGCAGCTTAAACACAGCCTTCTATGGCTACACCTTC. Its protein is CASSLNTAFYGYTF. Full variable domain (rest looked up from reference TRBV7-9 and TRBJ1-2): DTGVSQNPRHKITKRGQNVTFRCDPISEHNRLYWYRQTLGQGPEFLTYFQNEAQLEKSRLLSDRFSAERPKGSFSTLEIQRTEQGDSAMYLCASSLNTAFYGYTFGSGTRLTVV.

The V call is TRBV9, the J call TRBJ2-2; a possible D gene is TRBD1 (6 bases). Trimming pared 2 bases from V and 0 bases from J, leaving 11 bases between. Germline CDR1 SGDLS, CDR2 YYNGEE. This CDR3 has 16 residues. CDR3 amino acids: CASSVGQYANTGELFF. The CDR3 DNA is TGTGCCAGCAGCGTCGGACAGTACGCGAACACCGGGGAGCTGTTTTTT.